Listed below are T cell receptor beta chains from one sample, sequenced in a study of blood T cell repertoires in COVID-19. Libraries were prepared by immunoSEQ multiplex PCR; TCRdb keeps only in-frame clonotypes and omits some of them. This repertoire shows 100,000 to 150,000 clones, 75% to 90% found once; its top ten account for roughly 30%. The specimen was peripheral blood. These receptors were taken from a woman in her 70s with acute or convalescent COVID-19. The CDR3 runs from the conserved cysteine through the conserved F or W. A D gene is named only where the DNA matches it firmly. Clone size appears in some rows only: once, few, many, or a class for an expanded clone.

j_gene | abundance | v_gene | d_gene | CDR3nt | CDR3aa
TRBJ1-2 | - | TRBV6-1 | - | TGTGCCAGCAGTGACAGGGTATTTGGCTACACCTTC | CASSDRVFGYTF
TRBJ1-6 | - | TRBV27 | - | TGTGCCAGCAGTTTATCAAAGAGCCAGGGATCATCGCCCCTCCACTTT | CASSLSKSQGSSPLHF
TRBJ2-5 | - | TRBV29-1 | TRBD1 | TGCAGCGTTGAATACAGCGGACAGGGTGGGGAGACCCAGTACTTC | CSVEYSGQGGETQYF
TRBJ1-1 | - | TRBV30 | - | TGTGCCTGGAGTACATCACAGGGGAACACTGAAGCTTTCTTT | CAWSTSQGNTEAFF
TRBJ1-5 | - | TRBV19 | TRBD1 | TGTGCCAGTAGTGGACAGGGGTTAGAGCCCCAGCATTTT | CASSGQGLEPQHF
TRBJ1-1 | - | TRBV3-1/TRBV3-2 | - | TGTGCCAGCAGCCAAGGCAGGGAAGGGACTGAAGCTTTCTTT | CASSQGREGTEAFF
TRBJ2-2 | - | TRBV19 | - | TGTGCCAGTAGCCAAGGGGGGGCGATCAACACCGGGGAGCTGTTTTTT | CASSQGGAINTGELFF
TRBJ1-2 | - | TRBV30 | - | TGTGCCTGGAGTGGGGGAGGCAGAGGCTACACCTTC | CAWSGGGRGYTF
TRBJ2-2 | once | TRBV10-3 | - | TGTGCCATCAGTGAGTCTGGGCAGTTCGGGAACACCGGGGAGCTGTTTTTT | CAISESGQFGNTGELFF
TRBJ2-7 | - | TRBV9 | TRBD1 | TGTGCCAGCAGCGTAGTGGGACAGGGTCCCTACGAGCAGTACTTC | CASSVVGQGPYEQYF
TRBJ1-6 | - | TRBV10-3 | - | TGTGCCATCAGGGGAGGATATAATTCACCCCTCCACTTT | CAIRGGYNSPLHF
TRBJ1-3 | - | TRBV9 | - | TGTGCCAGCAGCCCCCGGGACACAATCTCTGGAAACACCATATATTTT | CASSPRDTISGNTIYF
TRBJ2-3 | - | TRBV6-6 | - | TGTGCCAGCAGTTCTCAGGGCACAGATACGCAGTATTTT | CASSSQGTDTQYF
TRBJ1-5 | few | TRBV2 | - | TGTGCCAGCAGCCCGGACACAAATAGCAATCAGCCCCAGCATTTT | CASSPDTNSNQPQHF
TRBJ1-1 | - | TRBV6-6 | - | TGTGCCAGCAACCCGATGGCAGGGTGGGTGAACACTGAAGCTTTCTTT | CASNPMAGWVNTEAFF
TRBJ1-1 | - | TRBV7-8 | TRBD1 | TGTGCCAGCAGCTTCCCGGGACAGGGGGGGTATCGGATGAACACTGAAGCTTTCTTT | CASSFPGQGGYRMNTEAFF
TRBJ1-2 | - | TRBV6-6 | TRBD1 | TGTGCCAGCAGTCAAAGTCGGACAGGGAGGGACTATGGCTACACCTTC | CASSQSRTGRDYGYTF
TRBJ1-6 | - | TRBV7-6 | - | TGTGCCAGCAGCTTAGATTGGGCTAATTCACCCCTCCACTTT | CASSLDWANSPLHF
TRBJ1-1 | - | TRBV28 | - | TGTGCCAGCAGTTTTGGACACCTCAACACTGAAGCTTTCTTT | CASSFGHLNTEAFF
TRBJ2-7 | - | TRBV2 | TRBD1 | TGTGCCAGCAGTTTAGGACAGGGGCCTTCCTTC | CASSLGQGPSF
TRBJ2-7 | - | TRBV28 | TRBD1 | TGTGCCAGCACCACGGACAGGACCAGGGCAACCTACGAGCAGTACTTC | CASTTDRTRATYEQYF
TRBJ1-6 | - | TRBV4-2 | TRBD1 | TGTGCCAGCAGCCGTCTAAGGATCAGGGGGCCTAATCCACCCCTCCACTTT | CASSRLRIRGPNPPLHF
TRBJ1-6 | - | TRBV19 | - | TGTGCCAGTAGAGTTCCCGAGCAATATAATTCACCCCTCCACTTT | CASRVPEQYNSPLHF
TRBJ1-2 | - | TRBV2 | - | TGTGCCAGCAGTGAAGGGTACGGGGAATATGGCTACACCTTC | CASSEGYGEYGYTF
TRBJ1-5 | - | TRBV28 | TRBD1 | TGTGCCAGCAGTTTATGGGGACAGGGCGGTCAGCCCCAGCATTTT | CASSLWGQGGQPQHF
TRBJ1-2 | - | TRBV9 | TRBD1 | TGTGCCAGCAGCGTAGTGGGACAGGGGATGGAGGGCTACACCTTC | CASSVVGQGMEGYTF
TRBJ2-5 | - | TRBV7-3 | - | TGTGCCAGCAGCTCTTCGGGCGGGGAATTCGAGACCCAGTACTTC | CASSSSGGEFETQYF
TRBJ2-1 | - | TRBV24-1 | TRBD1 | TGTGCCACCAGTGATTCATCCGGGGACAGGCCCTACAATGAGCAGTTCTTC | CATSDSSGDRPYNEQFF
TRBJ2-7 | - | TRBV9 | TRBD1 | TGTGCCAGCAGCCTCGGACAGGGTGGATACGAGCAGTACTTC | CASSLGQGGYEQYF
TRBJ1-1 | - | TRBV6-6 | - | TGTGCCAGCTCCGACCCGGGGGGCACTGAAGCTTTCTTT | CASSDPGGTEAFF
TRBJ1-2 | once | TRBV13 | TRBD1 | TGTGCCAGCAGCAGGGGGGACAGGGACTATGGCTACACCTTC | CASSRGDRDYGYTF
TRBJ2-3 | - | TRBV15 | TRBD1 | TGTGCCACCAGCAAAAGACAGGGGAGAACAGATACGCAGTATTTT | CATSKRQGRTDTQYF
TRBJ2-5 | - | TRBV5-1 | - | TGCGCCAGCAGCTTGGGCCAGGCCCAAGAGACCCAGTACTTC | CASSLGQAQETQYF
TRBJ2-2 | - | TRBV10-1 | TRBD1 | TGCGCCAGCAGTGAGTGGACAGGGGGCTTTGGGGAGCTGTTTTTT | CASSEWTGGFGELFF
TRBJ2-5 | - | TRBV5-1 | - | TGCGCCAGCAGCTTGTCGTTTTCCCCCCAAGAGACCCAGTACTTC | CASSLSFSPQETQYF
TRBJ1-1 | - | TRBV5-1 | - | TGCGCCAGCAGCCCCGACCGGGTCTCCGACACTGAAGCTTTCTTT | CASSPDRVSDTEAFF